This is a list of T cell receptor beta chains from one sample in a study of cytomegalovirus exposure and HLA in healthy donors. Data came from immunoSEQ multiplex PCR; TCRdb stores just in-frame clones and leaves some out. The sample consists of roughly 300,000 clones, around 87% of them appearing once. Sequences were obtained from PBMCs. The receptors derive from a woman in her twenties or thirties in good health and CMV-seropositive. CDR3s include the opening cysteine and the closing phenylalanine or tryptophan. The order of the fields is V gene, clone size, J gene, D gene, CDR3 protein, CDR3 DNA. The D gene is left open where the match is weak. Some rows have no size entry. The others give once, few or many, or a class for an expanded clone.

V gene: TRBV7-3; clone size: -; J gene: TRBJ1-1; D gene: -; CDR3 protein: CASSDRGGLAFF; CDR3 DNA: TGTGCCAGCAGCGATAGGGGCGGGCTAGCTTTCTTT
V gene: TRBV19; clone size: -; J gene: TRBJ2-1; D gene: TRBD2; CDR3 protein: CASSRQRESYNEQFF; CDR3 DNA: TGTGCCAGTAGTCGACAGCGGGAGTCCTACAATGAGCAGTTCTTC
V gene: TRBV27; clone size: once; J gene: TRBJ2-1; D gene: -; CDR3 protein: CASSFSSGIRVLDNEQFF; CDR3 DNA: TGTGCCAGCAGTTTTTCTTCAGGGATCCGGGTATTGGACAATGAGCAGTTCTTC
V gene: TRBV29-1; clone size: -; J gene: TRBJ1-3; D gene: -; CDR3 protein: CSVGTSRNTIYF; CDR3 DNA: TGCAGCGTTGGGACCTCTAGGAACACCATATATTTT
V gene: TRBV11-3; clone size: -; J gene: TRBJ2-7; D gene: -; CDR3 protein: CASSTLDRPYEQYF; CDR3 DNA: TGTGCCAGCAGCACCCTGGACAGACCCTACGAGCAGTACTTC
V gene: TRBV5-6; clone size: -; J gene: TRBJ2-2; D gene: TRBD2; CDR3 protein: CASSLAGGPNTGELFF; CDR3 DNA: TGTGCCAGCAGCTTGGCGGGAGGGCCTAACACCGGGGAGCTGTTTTTT
V gene: TRBV7-2; clone size: few; J gene: TRBJ2-7; D gene: TRBD2; CDR3 protein: CASSLQPSGSIYEQYF; CDR3 DNA: TGTGCCAGCAGCTTACAACCTAGCGGGAGTATCTACGAGCAGTACTTC
V gene: TRBV5-4; clone size: -; J gene: TRBJ2-7; D gene: TRBD2; CDR3 protein: CASSPAGLAGGLEQYF; CDR3 DNA: TGTGCCAGCAGCCCGGCCGGACTAGCGGGAGGGCTCGAGCAGTACTTC
V gene: TRBV4-2; clone size: -; J gene: TRBJ1-1; D gene: -; CDR3 protein: CASSHPGYTEAFF; CDR3 DNA: TGTGCCAGCAGCCACCCAGGTTACACTGAAGCTTTCTTT
V gene: TRBV7-3; clone size: -; J gene: TRBJ2-2; D gene: -; CDR3 protein: CASGQYPNTGELFF; CDR3 DNA: TGTGCCAGCGGACAGTATCCGAACACCGGGGAGCTGTTTTTT
V gene: TRBV4-3; clone size: -; J gene: TRBJ2-7; D gene: TRBD2; CDR3 protein: CASSPGLAGVTYEQYF; CDR3 DNA: TGCGCCAGCAGCCCGGGACTAGCGGGAGTAACCTACGAGCAGTACTTC
V gene: TRBV2; clone size: once; J gene: TRBJ1-1; D gene: -; CDR3 protein: CASSLRAEGSGGEAFF; CDR3 DNA: TGTGCCAGCAGCCTAAGGGCGGAGGGTTCCGGGGGGGAAGCTTTCTTT
V gene: TRBV5-8; clone size: -; J gene: TRBJ1-4; D gene: -; CDR3 protein: CASSFGPGRRNEKLFF; CDR3 DNA: TGTGCCAGCAGCTTCGGCCCAGGGAGGAGGAATGAAAAACTGTTTTTT
V gene: TRBV14; clone size: -; J gene: TRBJ1-4; D gene: -; CDR3 protein: CASSQGLHPTEKLFF; CDR3 DNA: TGTGCCAGCAGCCAAGGTCTCCATCCTACTGAAAAACTGTTTTTT
V gene: TRBV2; clone size: -; J gene: TRBJ2-2; D gene: -; CDR3 protein: CASGPGADTGELFF; CDR3 DNA: TGTGCCAGCGGCCCAGGGGCGGATACCGGGGAGCTGTTTTTT
V gene: TRBV19; clone size: -; J gene: TRBJ1-2; D gene: -; CDR3 protein: CASSYGTGPNYGYTF; CDR3 DNA: TGTGCCAGTAGCTACGGAACAGGGCCGAACTATGGCTACACCTTC
V gene: TRBV9; clone size: -; J gene: TRBJ1-2; D gene: TRBD1; CDR3 protein: CASSVDLGQGPTF; CDR3 DNA: TGTGCCAGCAGCGTCGATCTTGGACAGGGTCCGACCTTC
V gene: TRBV6-5; clone size: -; J gene: TRBJ2-5; D gene: TRBD1; CDR3 protein: CASSSYGQGETQYF; CDR3 DNA: TGTGCCAGCAGTTCCTATGGACAGGGGGAGACCCAGTACTTC
V gene: TRBV9; clone size: -; J gene: TRBJ2-3; D gene: TRBD2; CDR3 protein: CASSVVGGFTDTQYF; CDR3 DNA: TGTGCCAGCAGCGTAGTGGGGGGGTTCACAGATACGCAGTATTTT
V gene: TRBV5-1; clone size: -; J gene: TRBJ2-2; D gene: TRBD1; CDR3 protein: CASSSQGSNTGELFF; CDR3 DNA: TGCGCCAGCAGCTCACAGGGGTCGAACACCGGGGAGCTGTTTTTT
V gene: TRBV6-5; clone size: -; J gene: TRBJ2-5; D gene: -; CDR3 protein: CASRRQNQETQYF; CDR3 DNA: TGTGCCAGCAGGCGACAGAACCAAGAGACCCAGTACTTC
V gene: TRBV7-9; clone size: -; J gene: TRBJ1-5; D gene: TRBD1; CDR3 protein: CASSPTGVQPQHF; CDR3 DNA: TGTGCCAGCAGCCCCACAGGGGTACAGCCCCAGCATTTT
V gene: TRBV10-3; clone size: -; J gene: TRBJ2-7; D gene: -; CDR3 protein: CAIRGATYEQYF; CDR3 DNA: TGTGCCATCAGGGGGGCTACTTACGAGCAGTACTTC
V gene: TRBV6-4; clone size: -; J gene: TRBJ1-6; D gene: -; CDR3 protein: CASSFDPLGSPLHF; CDR3 DNA: TGTGCCAGCAGTTTTGACCCCCTCGGGTCACCCCTCCACTTT
V gene: TRBV19; clone size: -; J gene: TRBJ2-3; D gene: -; CDR3 protein: CASKKGLNTDTQYF; CDR3 DNA: TGTGCCAGTAAGAAGGGGCTTAACACAGATACGCAGTATTTT
V gene: TRBV28; clone size: -; J gene: TRBJ2-7; D gene: TRBD2; CDR3 protein: CASKAGGEQYF; CDR3 DNA: TGTGCCAGCAAGGCGGGAGGCGAGCAGTACTTC
V gene: TRBV7-6; clone size: -; J gene: TRBJ2-1; D gene: TRBD2; CDR3 protein: CASSPKIRAGDYNEQFF; CDR3 DNA: TGTGCCAGCAGCCCCAAAATCCGGGCGGGGGACTACAATGAGCAGTTCTTC
V gene: TRBV6-5; clone size: -; J gene: TRBJ2-2; D gene: -; CDR3 protein: CASRKGPGELFF; CDR3 DNA: TGTGCCAGCAGGAAGGGACCCGGGGAGCTGTTTTTT
V gene: TRBV7-3; clone size: -; J gene: TRBJ2-1; D gene: -; CDR3 protein: CASSLVGGRGPNEQFF; CDR3 DNA: TGTGCCAGCAGCTTAGTTGGAGGGAGAGGTCCGAATGAGCAGTTCTTC
V gene: TRBV28; clone size: -; J gene: TRBJ1-2; D gene: -; CDR3 protein: CASLRPGETSGYTF; CDR3 DNA: TGTGCCAGCCTGCGGCCCGGAGAAACGAGTGGCTACACCTTC
V gene: TRBV11-2; clone size: -; J gene: TRBJ2-5; D gene: -; CDR3 protein: CASSLGVSETQYF; CDR3 DNA: TGTGCCAGCAGCTTAGGTGTTTCGGAGACCCAGTACTTC
V gene: TRBV2; clone size: -; J gene: TRBJ2-7; D gene: -; CDR3 protein: CASKGGGGNEQYF; CDR3 DNA: TGTGCCAGCAAGGGGGGAGGGGGTAACGAGCAGTACTTC
V gene: TRBV6-6; clone size: once; J gene: TRBJ1-1; D gene: -; CDR3 protein: CASSYNDGDTEAFF; CDR3 DNA: TGTGCCAGCAGCTACAATGACGGAGACACTGAAGCTTTCTTT
V gene: TRBV27; clone size: once; J gene: TRBJ2-7; D gene: TRBD1; CDR3 protein: CASSFGQGINEQYF; CDR3 DNA: TGTGCCAGCAGTTTTGGACAGGGTATTAACGAGCAGTACTTC
V gene: TRBV30; clone size: once; J gene: TRBJ2-3; D gene: -; CDR3 protein: CAWSVGTQHSTDTQYF; CDR3 DNA: TGTGCCTGGAGTGTAGGGACACAACATAGCACAGATACGCAGTATTTT
V gene: TRBV5-3; clone size: -; J gene: TRBJ2-2; D gene: -; CDR3 protein: CARSGVVAGRAELNTGELFF; CDR3 DNA: TGTGCCAGAAGCGGGGTGGTGGCCGGTAGGGCAGAACTGAACACCGGGGAGCTGTTTTTT
V gene: TRBV27; clone size: -; J gene: TRBJ1-4; D gene: TRBD1; CDR3 protein: CASRLTGTGATNEKLFF; CDR3 DNA: TGTGCCAGCAGGCTCACCGGGACAGGGGCAACTAATGAAAAACTGTTTTTT